This TCR beta chain comes out of a study of blood T cell repertoires in COVID-19. Study-level background: The United States, Italy and Spain were the sources of the acute and convalescent COVID-19 samples. The cDNA or gDNA used as material had been derived from T cells, B-cell-depleted T cells, or PBMCs.

The V segment lost 6 bases and the J segment 5 bases; nucleotides outside the gene matches: 6. The CDR3 sequence is 15 residues long. Germline lookup yields CDR1 SGHVS and CDR2 FQNEAQ. Assay: immunoSEQ multiplex PCR; the TCRdb copy retains only in-frame clones and omits some. The repertoire consists of roughly 320,000 clones, with roughly 85% occurring once and the leading ten covering about 7%. The specimen sequenced was peripheral blood. The receptor comes from a human donor in a cohort sampled during active COVID-19. V is TRBV7-8 and J is TRBJ2-3; 12 bases fit TRBD2. The CDR3 sequence: CASRDTSGGKDTQYF. The CDR3 DNA follows: TGTGCCAGCAGGGACACTAGCGGGGGGAAAGATACGCAGTATTTT.